A selection of T cell receptor beta chains follows, all from one sample in a study of blood T cell repertoires in COVID-19. Data came from immunoSEQ multiplex PCR; TCRdb stores just in-frame clones and leaves some out. The repertoire holds about 250,000 clones, with about 90% as singletons. Sequencing used peripheral blood. The receptor source for this set is a young man with active or convalescent COVID-19. Each CDR3 is given with its conserved first and last residue. Each record gives: D gene, V gene, J gene, clone size, CDR3 DNA, CDR3 protein. The D gene is left open where the match is weak. A clone size is listed for some rows: how often the clone was seen (once, few, many), or a class if it is expanded.

>-|TRBV15|TRBJ1-1|-
TGTGCCACCAGTTCCGGCCGGGGGGGAGGCACTGAAGCTTTCTTT
CATSSGRGGGTEAFF
>TRBD1|TRBV19|TRBJ2-6|-
TGTGCCAGTTCCCCCGGGACAGGAAGTACTGGGGCCAACGTCCTGACTTTC
CASSPGTGSTGANVLTF
>-|TRBV15|TRBJ1-2|-
TGTGCCACCAGCAGAGGACAGCGTTATGGCTACACCTTC
CATSRGQRYGYTF
>TRBD1|TRBV7-2|TRBJ1-3|-
TGTGCCAGCAGCTTAGGGGACAGGGAAAACACCATATATTTT
CASSLGDRENTIYF
>TRBD2|TRBV18|TRBJ2-7|-
TGTGCCAGCTCACCCCGAGGAATGGGACTAGACTACGAGCAGTACTTC
CASSPRGMGLDYEQYF
>-|TRBV19|TRBJ1-5|few
TGTGCCAGTAGGGAAGGGGGGGGTAGCAATCAGCCCCAGCATTTT
CASREGGGSNQPQHF
>-|TRBV7-2|TRBJ1-1|-
TGTGCCAGCAGCTCAGGGTTGTCCACTGAAGCTTTCTTT
CASSSGLSTEAFF
>TRBD2|TRBV28|TRBJ2-1|-
TGTGCCAGCAGTTCCCCCCAGGGACTAGCGGGAACGGAGCAGTTCTTC
CASSSPQGLAGTEQFF
>-|TRBV12-3/TRBV12-4|TRBJ1-2|-
TGTGCCAGCAGTTCGGTTGGCTATGGCTACACCTTC
CASSSVGYGYTF
>-|TRBV28|TRBJ2-3|-
TGTGCCAGCAGTCTGACTTCATTCGGGACAGATACGCAGTATTTT
CASSLTSFGTDTQYF
>-|TRBV18|TRBJ1-4|-
TGTGCCAGCTCACCCGGTACTAATGAAAAACTGTTTTTT
CASSPGTNEKLFF
>TRBD1|TRBV4-3|TRBJ1-3|few
TGCGCCAGCAGCAAGGGACAGGGATTCTCTGGAAACACCATATATTTT
CASSKGQGFSGNTIYF
>TRBD1|TRBV28|TRBJ1-5|-
TGTGCCAGCAGTTTAGACAGGGCCAGCAATCAGCCCCAGCATTTT
CASSLDRASNQPQHF
>-|TRBV19|TRBJ1-6|once
TGTGCCAGTAGTATTGGCAGTTATAATTCACCCCTCCACTTT
CASSIGSYNSPLHF
>-|TRBV25-1|TRBJ1-4|-
TGTGCCAGCAGTGAACCCCGGGGGAGGAATGAAAAACTGTTTTTT
CASSEPRGRNEKLFF
>-|TRBV20-1|TRBJ2-7|-
TGCAGTGCTAGTCCTAGTAGAGGCTACGAGCAGTACTTC
CSASPSRGYEQYF
>-|TRBV30|TRBJ2-3|-
TGTGCCTGCCTTAGTCTGAGGGTTAGCACAGATACGCAGTATTTT
CACLSLRVSTDTQYF
>TRBD2|TRBV28|TRBJ2-7|few
TGTGCCAGCAGTTTATCTACTAGCGGGCCTGTTAGAGAGCAGTACTTC
CASSLSTSGPVREQYF
>TRBD1|TRBV28|TRBJ2-7|-
TGTGCCAGCATCTCCCCGAGGGGGCCAACTCTGTACGAGCAGTACTTC
CASISPRGPTLYEQYF
>TRBD1|TRBV2|TRBJ1-2|few
TGTGCCAGCAGTGAAGCCGGACAGGGGGCGAGCTATGGCTACACCTTC
CASSEAGQGASYGYTF
>-|TRBV3-1/TRBV3-2|TRBJ2-1|-
TGTGCCAGCAGCCAAGATGTGGCGGGATACAATGAGCAGTTCTTC
CASSQDVAGYNEQFF
>-|TRBV11-2|TRBJ1-1|-
TGTGCCAGCAGCTTAGCGAGCCCTAACACTGAAGCTTTCTTT
CASSLASPNTEAFF
>-|TRBV7-8|TRBJ2-5|-
TGTGCCAGCAGTCTGGGGATTTTGGACACCCGGGACCAAGAGACCCAGTACTTC
CASSLGILDTRDQETQYF
>TRBD1|TRBV28|TRBJ1-5|-
TGTGCCAGCAGTTCCAGAGGACAGGGGGCGTATCAGCCCCAGCATTTT
CASSSRGQGAYQPQHF
>TRBD1|TRBV25-1|TRBJ1-4|-
TGTGCCAGCAGTGACCGGACAGGGATGAATGAAAAACTGTTTTTT
CASSDRTGMNEKLFF
>TRBD2|TRBV9|TRBJ2-2|-
TGTGCCAGCAGAACGACTAGCACGAACACCGGGGAGCTGTTTTTT
CASRTTSTNTGELFF
>-|TRBV27|TRBJ2-2|-
TGTGCCAGCAGTTTAGGTAGAACAGTCACCGGGGAGCTGTTTTTT
CASSLGRTVTGELFF
>TRBD1|TRBV6-5|TRBJ1-5|-
TGTGCCAGCAGGGACCGACAGGGTGGACAGCCCCAGCATTTT
CASRDRQGGQPQHF
>-|TRBV9|TRBJ1-6|-
TGTGCCAGCAGCGTCCTAACTAATTCACCCCTCCACTTT
CASSVLTNSPLHF
>-|TRBV29-1|TRBJ2-3|few
TGCAGCGAAAGAGAGAGCGGGCAAACAGATACGCAGTATTTT
CSERESGQTDTQYF
>TRBD1|TRBV2|TRBJ2-7|-
TGTGCCAGCAGTACGACAGGGCATACGACCTACGAGCAGTACTTC
CASSTTGHTTYEQYF
>TRBD1|TRBV7-9|TRBJ1-1|-
TGTGCCAGCAGCCACGACTGGACAGGGGGGATGAACACTGAAGCTTTCTTT
CASSHDWTGGMNTEAFF
>TRBD1|TRBV18|TRBJ1-5|-
TGTGCCAGCTCACAGGACAGGGCCCAGCCCCAGCATTTT
CASSQDRAQPQHF
>-|TRBV29-1|TRBJ1-5|once
TGCAGCGGCAGCAACGGGGGACAGCCCCAGCATTTT
CSGSNGGQPQHF
>TRBD1|TRBV4-2|TRBJ2-7|-
TGTGCCAGCAGCCAGCCGGGACAGGGGGACCACGAGCAGTACTTC
CASSQPGQGDHEQYF
>TRBD1|TRBV3-1/TRBV3-2|TRBJ2-1|-
TGTGCCAGCAGCCAAGCCCGGACAGGGTGGGAGTTCTTC
CASSQARTGWEFF
>-|TRBV6-1|TRBJ2-2|-
TGTGCCAGCAGTGATATAGCGGATTTGAACACCGGGGAGCTGTTTTTT
CASSDIADLNTGELFF
>-|TRBV5-5|TRBJ2-3|-
TGTGCCAGCAGCTTAAGTCTATCCAGCGGGCGCACAGATACGCAGTATTTT
CASSLSLSSGRTDTQYF
>TRBD2|TRBV3-1/TRBV3-2|TRBJ2-5|-
TGTGCCAGCAGCCAGATATCCGGGACTAGCGGGAGGGCCGAATCGTCCCAGTACTTC
CASSQISGTSGRAESSQYF
>-|TRBV4-1|TRBJ2-7|-
TGCGCCAGCAGCCCAGGAGGGTCCCTCTACGAGCAGTACTTC
CASSPGGSLYEQYF
>TRBD1|TRBV6-2/TRBV6-3|TRBJ1-2|-
TGTGCCAGCAGCTTTCTGGACAGGGCACATAACTATGGCTACACCTTC
CASSFLDRAHNYGYTF
>TRBD2|TRBV2|TRBJ2-7|-
TGTGCCAGCAGTGAAGCTAGTAGACTAGCGGGAGTCTTTCCCTACGAGCAGTACTTC
CASSEASRLAGVFPYEQYF
>-|TRBV5-4|TRBJ1-2|-
TGTGCCAGCAGCTTAGTTGAGCGTCTGCCCCATGGCTACACCTTC
CASSLVERLPHGYTF
>TRBD2|TRBV6-5|TRBJ2-1|-
TGTGCCAGCAGTCCTACTAGCGGGAGTTTGTTCTTC
CASSPTSGSLFF